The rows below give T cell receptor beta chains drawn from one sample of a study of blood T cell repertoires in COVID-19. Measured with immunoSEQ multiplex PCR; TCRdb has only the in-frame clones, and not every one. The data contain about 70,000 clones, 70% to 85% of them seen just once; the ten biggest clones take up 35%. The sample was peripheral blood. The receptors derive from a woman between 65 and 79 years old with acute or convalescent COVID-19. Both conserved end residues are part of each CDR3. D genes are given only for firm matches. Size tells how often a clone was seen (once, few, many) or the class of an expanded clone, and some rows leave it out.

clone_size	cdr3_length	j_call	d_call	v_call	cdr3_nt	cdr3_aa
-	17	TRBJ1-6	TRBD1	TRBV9	TGTGCCAGCAGCGCCGTCGGGGCAGGGGGGAAAAGAATGCCCCTCCACTTT	CASSAVGAGGKRMPLHF
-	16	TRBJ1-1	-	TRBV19	TGTGCCAGTAGTCGCGCCTCGGGGGGAGGGTACACTGAAGCTTTCTTT	CASSRASGGGYTEAFF
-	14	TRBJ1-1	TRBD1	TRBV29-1	TGCAGCGTTGTCCCAAGGACAGGGCTCGCTGAAGCTTTCTTT	CSVVPRTGLAEAFF
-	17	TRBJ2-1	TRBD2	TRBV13	TGTGCCAGCAGCCTATCGCGGGGGGCCAGCCTCTACAATGAGCAGTTCTTC	CASSLSRGASLYNEQFF
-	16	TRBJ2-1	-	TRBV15	TGTGCCACCAGCAGGGCGGACTGGGTTAGCTACAATGAGCAGTTCTTC	CATSRADWVSYNEQFF
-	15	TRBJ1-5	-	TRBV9	TGTGCCAGCAGCCCCTCGTGGGGCCGGAATCAGCCCCAGCATTTT	CASSPSWGRNQPQHF
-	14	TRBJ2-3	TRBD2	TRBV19	TGTGCCAGTAGTATTGTAGCGGGAGCAGATACGCAGTATTTT	CASSIVAGADTQYF
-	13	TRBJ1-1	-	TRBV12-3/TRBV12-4	TGTGCCAGCAGTTTAACGGTCGACACTGAAGCTTTCTTT	CASSLTVDTEAFF
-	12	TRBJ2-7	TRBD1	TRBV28	TGTGCCAGCAGTCAACAGACAGGGGATGAGTACTTC	CASSQQTGDEYF
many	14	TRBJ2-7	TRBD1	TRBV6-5	TGTGCCAGCAGTCCCGGGACAGGGTCGCACGAGCAGTACTTC	CASSPGTGSHEQYF
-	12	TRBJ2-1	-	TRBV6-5	TGTGCCAGCAGTCGGGGTAGCAATGAGCAGTTCTTC	CASSRGSNEQFF
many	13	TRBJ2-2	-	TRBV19	TGTGCCAGTAGTATAGTTATGAGGGGGGAGCTGTTTTTT	CASSIVMRGELFF
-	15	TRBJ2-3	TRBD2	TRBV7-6	TGTGCCAGCAGCTTAACTAGCGGGACCACAGATACGCAGTATTTT	CASSLTSGTTDTQYF
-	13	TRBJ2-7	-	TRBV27	TGTGCCAGCAGTTTCGGGGGCTCCTACGAGCAGTACTTC	CASSFGGSYEQYF
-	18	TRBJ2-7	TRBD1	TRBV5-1	TGCGCCAGCAGCTTGAGTGTCGGGACAGCAACTTTCTCCTACGAGCAGTACTTC	CASSLSVGTATFSYEQYF
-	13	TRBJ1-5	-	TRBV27	TGTGCCAGCAGTTTATCGTACGGGCGGGCCCAGCATTTT	CASSLSYGRAQHF
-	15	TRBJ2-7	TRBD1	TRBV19	TGTGCCAGTAGTGCTCCGGGACAGGGGATCCACGAGCAGTACTTC	CASSAPGQGIHEQYF
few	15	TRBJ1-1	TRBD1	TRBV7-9	TGTGCCAGCAGCTCGGGACAGGGAAGGAACACTGAAGCTTTCTTT	CASSSGQGRNTEAFF
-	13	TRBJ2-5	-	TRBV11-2	TGTGCCAGCAGCCCTGGCCCGGAGGAGACCCAGTACTTC	CASSPGPEETQYF
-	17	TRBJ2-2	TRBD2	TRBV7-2	TGTGCCAGCAGCTTATTTCCGGGACTAGCGGGAGGGGGGGAGCTGTTTTTT	CASSLFPGLAGGGELFF
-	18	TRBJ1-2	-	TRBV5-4	TGTGCCAGCAGCTTGGCATTTGGGGGCGATCTAATGCTTTCTGGCTACACCTTC	CASSLAFGGDLMLSGYTF
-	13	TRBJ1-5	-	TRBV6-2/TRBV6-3	TGTGCCAGCAGTTACAGGAGGGATCAGCCCCAGCATTTT	CASSYRRDQPQHF
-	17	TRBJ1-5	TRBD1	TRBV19	TGTGCCAGTACTAGGCGGGTCGGACAGGGACCGTATCAGCCCCAGCATTTT	CASTRRVGQGPYQPQHF
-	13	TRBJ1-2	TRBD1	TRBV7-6	TGTGCCAGCAGCCCTGGACAGGTCTATGGCTACACCTTC	CASSPGQVYGYTF
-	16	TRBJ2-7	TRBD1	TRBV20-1	TGCAGTGCTAGTCAGCATACAGGGGGATCGCCCTACGAGCAGTACTTC	CSASQHTGGSPYEQYF
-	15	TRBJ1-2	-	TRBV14	TGTGCCAGCAGCCAAGATAGGGGGGGAAGCTATGGCTACACCTTC	CASSQDRGGSYGYTF
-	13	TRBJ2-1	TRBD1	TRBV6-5	TGTGCCAGCGGGTCAGGGGGAAAAGATGAGCAGTTCTTC	CASGSGGKDEQFF
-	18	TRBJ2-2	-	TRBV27	TGTGCCAGCAGTTTAAATAGTCGACAGGCAACGAACACCGGGGAGCTGTTTTTT	CASSLNSRQATNTGELFF
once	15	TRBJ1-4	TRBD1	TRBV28	TGTGCCAGCAGTGCAACAGGGGGAACTAATGAAAAACTGTTTTTT	CASSATGGTNEKLFF
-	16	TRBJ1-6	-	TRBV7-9	TGTGCCAGCAGCTTAGACAGGAATTACTATAATTCACCCCTCCACTTT	CASSLDRNYYNSPLHF
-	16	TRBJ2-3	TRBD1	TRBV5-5	TGTGCCAGCAGCCCTTTTGGGGGACAGGGCACAGATACGCAGTATTTT	CASSPFGGQGTDTQYF
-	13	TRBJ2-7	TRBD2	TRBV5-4	TGTGCCAGCAGCTTGACCCCGTCTAGCGGGAGTCTTTTC	CASSLTPSSGSLF
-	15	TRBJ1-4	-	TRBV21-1	TGTGCCAGCAGTCGCCGACCGGGACATTGTGAAAAACTGTTTTTT	CASSRRPGHCEKLFF
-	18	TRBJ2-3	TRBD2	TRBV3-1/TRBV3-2	TGTGCCAGCAGCGTACGACTAGCGGCCCAAAAGAGAACAGATACGCAGTATTTT	CASSVRLAAQKRTDTQYF
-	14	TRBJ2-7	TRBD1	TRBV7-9	TGTGCCAGCACCAACTCGGGACAGACCTACGAGCAGTACTTC	CASTNSGQTYEQYF
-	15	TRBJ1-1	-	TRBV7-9	TGTGCCAGCAGATTTCCGGGTCCCACGAACACTGAAGCTTTCTTT	CASRFPGPTNTEAFF
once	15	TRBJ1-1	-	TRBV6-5	TGTGCCAGCAGTTACGGGGCCTTCAAGAACACTGAAGCTTTCTTT	CASSYGAFKNTEAFF
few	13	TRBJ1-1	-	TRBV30	TGTGCCTGGAGTGTAGGGAGGGGGACTGAAGCTTTCTTT	CAWSVGRGTEAFF
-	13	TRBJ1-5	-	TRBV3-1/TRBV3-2	TGTGCCAGCAGCAAGACAGGTCCACAGCCCCAGCATTTT	CASSKTGPQPQHF
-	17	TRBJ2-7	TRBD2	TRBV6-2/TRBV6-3	TGTGCCAGCAGTCGCGAGTCTGTTCTAGCGGACTCCTACGAGCAGTACTTC	CASSRESVLADSYEQYF
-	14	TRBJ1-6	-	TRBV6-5	TGTGCCAGCAGACAGGAAAGGGTCAATTCACCCCTCCACTTT	CASRQERVNSPLHF
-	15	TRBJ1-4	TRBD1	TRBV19	TGTGCCAGTAGTTTGACAGGGATGTCAAATGAAAAACTGTTTTTT	CASSLTGMSNEKLFF
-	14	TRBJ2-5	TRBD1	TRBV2	TGTGCCAGCAGTGTCGGGACAGGACAAGAGACCCAGTACTTC	CASSVGTGQETQYF
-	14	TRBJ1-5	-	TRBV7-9	TGTGCCAGCAGCTTAAATAGAGGGAATCAGCCCCAGCATTTT	CASSLNRGNQPQHF
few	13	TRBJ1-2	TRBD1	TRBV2	TGTGCCAGCAGCGAGACAGGGGATGATGGCTACACCTTC	CASSETGDDGYTF
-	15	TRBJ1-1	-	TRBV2	TGTGCCAGCAGTGCTCGGACATCTGCTTGGACTGAAGCTTTCTTT	CASSARTSAWTEAFF
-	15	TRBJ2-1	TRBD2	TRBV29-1	TGCAGCGTTAGCCTTCTAGCGGGAGTAGGTGGTGAGCAGTTCTTC	CSVSLLAGVGGEQFF
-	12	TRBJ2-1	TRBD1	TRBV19	TGTGCCGCCGGGACAGGGGGCCTTGAGCAGTTCTTC	CAAGTGGLEQFF
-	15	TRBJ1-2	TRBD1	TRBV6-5	TGTGCCAGCAGCCCCACAGGGGGCGCCTCCTATGGCTACACCTTC	CASSPTGGASYGYTF
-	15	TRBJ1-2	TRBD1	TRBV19	TGTGCCAGTAGTATGAACGCAGGGGGGTACTATGGCTACACCTTC	CASSMNAGGYYGYTF
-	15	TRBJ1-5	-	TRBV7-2	TGTGCCAGCAGCTTAGAGGAGGGTCTAAATCAGCCCCAGCATTTT	CASSLEEGLNQPQHF
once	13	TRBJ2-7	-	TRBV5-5	TGTGCCAGCAGCTTCGGGTCATCCTACGAGCAGTACTTC	CASSFGSSYEQYF
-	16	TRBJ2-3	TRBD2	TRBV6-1	TGTGCCAGCAGTGAATTAAGACTAGCGGACGGGGATACGCAGTATTTT	CASSELRLADGDTQYF